The 24 T cell receptor beta chains below were found in one sample sequenced in a study of OX40 agonist ivuxolimab in advanced cancers. Only in-frame clones appear in the TCRdb table, and some are missing; sequencing was by immunoSEQ multiplex PCR. This table has about 89,000 clones, around nine tenths appearing once. This material consisted of CD4+ or CD8+ T cells sorted from blood, taken in a trial of the OX40 agonist ivuxolimab. These receptors all come from an adult with an advanced solid tumor such as melanoma, head and neck, liver or kidney cancer.

The rearrangement links TRBV7-8 to TRBJ1-1; a weak D match, TRBD1 (6 bases). The CDR3 contains 17 residues. V shed 4 bases and J shed 0 bases, with 18 bases lying between them. The germline gives CDR1 SGHVS, CDR2 FQNEAQ. The CDR3 nucleotides are TGTGCCAGCAGCTCCCTAGGAGGGGGTGGGCTGAACACTGAAGCTTTCTTT. It codes for CASSSLGGGGLNTEAFF.

The chain has TRBV4-1 and TRBJ2-2; unclear D gene. The V gene lost 1 base and the J gene lost 0 bases, with 9 bases spanning the gap. The CDR3 covers 16 residues. CDR1 is MGHRA, CDR2 YSYEKL, per germline. As DNA, the CDR3 is TGCGCCAGCAGCCAAGGTTCGTTCGCGAACACCGGGGAGCTGTTTTTT. Protein sequence: CASSQGSFANTGELFF.

The rearrangement uses TRBV5-4 and TRBJ1-1; D gene uncertain. Trimming removed 4 bases at V and 4 bases at J, with 11 bases between. There are 13 residues in the CDR3. Per germline, CDR1 SGHNT and CDR2 YYREEE (reference sequence). This chain's CDR3 is CASSLRGATEAFF. Written as DNA, the CDR3 is TGTGCCAGCAGCCTTCGAGGAGCCACTGAAGCTTTCTTT.

This sequence joins TRBV19 and TRBJ2-3; 9 bases line up with TRBD2. CDR3 size: 14 residues. V lost 2 bases to trimming and J lost 5 bases; unmatched junction nucleotides: 2. From germline, CDR1 is LNHDA and CDR2 SQIVND (reference sequence). The CDR3 loop is CASSILAGIDTQYF. CDR3 sequence (DNA): TGTGCCAGTAGTATACTAGCGGGGATAGATACGCAGTATTTT.

This chain connects TRBV11-3 to TRBJ2-7; possibly TRBD1 for D (6 bases). The CDR3 spans 13 residues. CDR1 SGHNT and CDR2 YENEEA come from the germline V gene. The V end was cut by 1 base, the J end by 6 bases, with 10 bases between. CDR3 sequence: CASSLVGGREQYF. The CDR3 DNA reads TGTGCCAGCAGCTTAGTAGGGGGACGCGAGCAGTACTTC.

CDR3 protein: CASSSSGTRRSNTEAFF. CDR3 sequence (DNA): TGTGCCAGCAGCTCCTCCGGGACCAGGAGATCGAACACTGAAGCTTTCTTT. This sequence joins TRBV7-2 and TRBJ1-1, with D perhaps TRBD1 (5 bases). Trimming removed 4 bases at V and 1 base at J, with 19 bases between. This CDR3 is 17 amino acids long. Germline lookup yields CDR1 SGHTA and CDR2 FQGNSA.

The chain couples TRBV5-1 to TRBJ2-5; no reliable D call. Trimming left V 1 base short and J 1 base short, with 8 bases between. This CDR3 contains 14 residues. Looked up from germline, CDR1 is SGHRS and CDR2 is YFSETQ. The CDR3 DNA is TGCGCCAGCAGCTTGATACAGCCCCAAGAGACCCAGTACTTC. Its translation: CASSLIQPQETQYF.

The chain carries TRBV5-1 and TRBJ2-7; 11 nucleotides line up with TRBD2. J was trimmed by 0 bases and V by 3 bases; bases with no gene match: 8. Germline assignment: CDR1 SGHRS and CDR2 YFSETQ. The CDR3 loop spans 17 amino acids. CDR3: CASSSFELAGVSYEQYF. CDR3 DNA: TGCGCCAGCAGCTCATTTGAACTAGCGGGGGTCTCCTACGAGCAGTACTTC.

This chain joins TRBV19 and TRBJ1-4; D is uncertain. This CDR3 has 16 amino acids. Per the germline V gene, CDR1 is LNHDA and CDR2 is SQIVND (reference sequence). V lost 0 bases and J 4 bases, leaving 12 bases between the germline ends. The CDR3 region has the DNA TGTGCCAGTAGTATAGATCTGTTAGCAGGTAATGAAAAACTGTTTTTT. Translated, it gives CASSIDLLAGNEKLFF.

Concerning this clone: Compared with germline, one end of the junction differs, possibly owing to a read error. V usage is TRBV7-2 and J usage is TRBJ2-5, with 8 bases fitting TRBD2. The CDR3 length is 14 residues. Looked up from germline, CDR1 is SGHTA and CDR2 is FQGNSA. CDR3 in DNA: TGTGCCAGCAGCTTAGCCGCGGGGGGCCAGTTAAAGGACTTC. Translation: CASSLAAGGQLKDF. Variable domain in full (rest from reference TRBV7-2 and TRBJ2-5): GAGVSQSPSNKVTEKGKDVELRCDPISGHTALYWYRQSLGQGLEFLIYFQGNSAPDKSGLPSDRFSAERTGGSVSTLTIQRTQQEDSAVYLCASSLAAGGQLKDFGPGTRLLVL.

This clone was detected only a few times. The chain carries TRBV7-9 and TRBJ1-1; D gene uncertain. Germline V gives CDR1 SEHNR, CDR2 FQNEAQ (reference sequence). V lost 5 bases and J lost 3, with 10 bases in between. CDR3 length: 13 residues. The CDR3 nucleotides read TGTGCCAGCAGCCTCGCGAGGCACACTGAAGCTTTCTTT. Amino acids: CASSLARHTEAFF.

J is TRBJ2-2 and V is TRBV6-5; 8 nucleotides match TRBD1. Trimming cost V 8 bases and J 6 bases; bases outside gene matches: 8. Germline values: CDR1 MNHEY, CDR2 SVGAGI. The CDR3 sequence is 14 residues long. CDR3 sequence (DNA): TGTGCCAGCTGGGGACAGGTCTCCCCCGGGGAGCTGTTTTTT. Residues: CASWGQVSPGELFF.

The V call is TRBV6-5, the J call TRBJ2-5, with D possibly being TRBD2 (7 bases). Germline V gives CDR1 MNHEY, CDR2 SVGAGI. This CDR3 spans 15 amino acids. Trimming stripped 8 bases from V and 5 bases from J, with 21 bases between. CDR3 region: CASRRRGALFETQYF. DNA for the CDR3: TGTGCCAGCCGCCGACGGGGGGCGCTCTTCGAGACCCAGTACTTC.

The rearrangement links TRBV19 to TRBJ1-3; unclear D gene. This CDR3 has 14 residues. Between the trimmed V and J ends, which lost 8 bases and 0 bases, there was a span of 11 bases. Germline lookup yields CDR1 LNHDA and CDR2 SQIVND (reference sequence). The CDR3 DNA follows: TGTGCCAGTCGTGCGGGGAGCTCTGGAAACACCATATATTTT. Translated, it gives CASRAGSSGNTIYF.

The chain is built from TRBV7-2 and TRBJ2-2, with a tentative D call TRBD2 (6 bases). CDR3 size: 16 residues. V lost 2 bases and J lost 4, with 14 bases in between. Germline loops: CDR1 SGHTA, CDR2 FQGNSA. DNA of the CDR3: TGTGCCAGCAGCTTATTGCAGGGAGGTGGCACCGGGGAGCTGTTTTTT. It yields the protein CASSLLQGGGTGELFF.

CDR3 in amino acids: CASSPRLDEQFF. The CDR3 region has the DNA TGTGCCAGCTCACCACGGCTCGATGAGCAGTTCTTC. This chain connects TRBV18 to TRBJ2-1; no reliable D call. The germline V gene encodes CDR1 KGHSH and CDR2 LQKENI. The CDR3 consists of 12 residues. Trimming left V 1 base short and J 8 bases short, with 6 bases between.

V usage is TRBV6-6 and J usage is TRBJ1-1; tentatively, D is TRBD1 (5 bases). V lost 5 bases and J 4 bases, leaving 11 bases between the germline ends. The CDR3 spans 13 residues. Per germline, CDR1 MNHNY and CDR2 SVGAGI (reference sequence). The CDR3 nucleotides are TGTGCCAGCAGTCGGGGCGCCGGCACTGAAGCTTTCTTT. Protein sequence: CASSRGAGTEAFF.

The chain is built from TRBV7-2 and TRBJ2-5, with D tentatively TRBD2 (5 bases). Germline V CDR1 and CDR2: SGHTA, FQGNSA. The CDR3 contains 13 residues. Trimming left V 1 base short and J 11 bases short, with 14 bases between. CDR3 DNA sequence: TGTGCCAGCAGCTTAGACGTTTCCCGGGGACAGTACTTC. Translation: CASSLDVSRGQYF.

The V and J genes are TRBV10-2 and TRBJ1-1; the D gene is possibly TRBD1 (6 bases). The ends were cut back, 6 bases at V and 3 bases at J, with 14 bases in the middle. CDR1 and CDR2 (germline): WSHSY, SAAADI. The CDR3 is 14 amino acids. CDR3 loop: CASRVTGPDTEAFF. CDR3 DNA sequence: TGCGCCAGCAGGGTTACAGGGCCCGACACTGAAGCTTTCTTT.

The J gene is TRBJ1-2, the V gene TRBV29-1, with a tentative D call TRBD1 (5 bases). The V end lost 6 bases, the J end lost 6 bases, and 14 bases lay between the germline ends. CDR1 and CDR2 (germline): SQVTM, ANQGSEA. The CDR3 is made up of 12 amino acids. The DNA of the CDR3 is TGCAGCGTGGACGGGACGGTCAATGGCTACACCTTC. Encoded protein: CSVDGTVNGYTF. Combining the CDR3 with reference TRBV29-1 and TRBJ1-2 gives the whole variable domain SAVISQKPSRDICQRGTSLTIQCQVDSQVTMMFWYRQQPGQSLTLIATANQGSEATYESGFVIDKFPISRPNLTFSTLTVSNMSPEDSSIYLCSVDGTVNGYTFGSGTRLTVV.

The chain combines TRBV21-1 with TRBJ2-2; the tabulated D call, TRBD1, remains unverified against the DNA. TRBV21-1 is reported as a pseudogene. The CDR3 is 16 amino acids. The DNA for the CDR3 is TGTGCCAGCAGCGAGGACAAGAATTCGAACACCGGGGAGCTGTTTTTT. The encoded protein is CASSEDKNSNTGELFF.

The genes are TRBV6-5 and TRBJ2-2, with a possible D match to TRBD2 (6 bases). V was shortened by 0 bases and J by 0 bases, with 8 bases between the two germline ends. This CDR3 is 16 amino acids long. The germline V gene has CDR1 MNHEY and CDR2 SVGAGI. The chain's CDR3 is CASSYSPGANTGELFF. As DNA, the CDR3 is TGTGCCAGCAGTTACTCGCCGGGGGCGAACACCGGGGAGCTGTTTTTT.

The chain carries TRBV5-1 and TRBJ2-6; a weak D match, TRBD1 (5 bases). The CDR3 extends over 15 amino acids. Trimming left V 5 bases short and J 0 bases short, with 9 bases between. Germline V lookup: CDR1 SGHRS, CDR2 YFSETQ. This CDR3 is CASREDSSGANVLTF. For the CDR3, the DNA is TGCGCCAGCAGAGAAGACAGCTCTGGGGCCAACGTCCTGACTTTC.

The V and J genes are TRBV18 and TRBJ2-7, with D uncertain. This CDR3 is built from 12 residues. V was pared by 2 bases and J by 2 bases, with 4 bases between. Germline CDR1 and CDR2: KGHSH and LQKENI. Here the CDR3 reads CASSPYAYEQYF. In DNA form, the CDR3 reads TGTGCCAGCTCACCATATGCCTACGAGCAGTACTTC.